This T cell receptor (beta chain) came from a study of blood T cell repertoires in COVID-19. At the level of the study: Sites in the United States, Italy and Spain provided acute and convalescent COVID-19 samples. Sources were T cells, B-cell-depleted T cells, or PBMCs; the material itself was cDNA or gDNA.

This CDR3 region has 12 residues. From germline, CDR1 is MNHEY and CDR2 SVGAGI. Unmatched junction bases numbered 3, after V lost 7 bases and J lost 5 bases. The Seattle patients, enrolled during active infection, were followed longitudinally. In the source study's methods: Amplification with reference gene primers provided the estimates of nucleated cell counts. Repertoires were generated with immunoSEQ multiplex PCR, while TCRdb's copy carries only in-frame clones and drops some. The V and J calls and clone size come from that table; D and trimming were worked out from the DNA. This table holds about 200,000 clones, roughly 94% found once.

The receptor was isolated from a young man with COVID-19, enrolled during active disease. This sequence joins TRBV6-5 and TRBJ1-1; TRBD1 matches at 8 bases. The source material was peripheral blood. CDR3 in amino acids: CASTTGGTEAFF. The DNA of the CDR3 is TGTGCCAGCACCACAGGGGGAACTGAAGCTTTCTTT.